One T cell receptor (beta chain) is described in this entry. Its antigen is undetermined. The data belong to a study of cytomegalovirus exposure and HLA in healthy donors. General study results and limits: A missense variant in DCLRE1C was later tied to TCR beta V- and J-gene trimming. What TCR beta sequences reportedly achieved was accurate prediction of HLA-A and HLA-B alleles in most subjects. Specific recognition of CMV antigens was confirmed in vitro for a few chains (all CMV-associated).

Use of 60 Vbeta and 13 Jbeta primers characterized the PCR. Clones were read by immunoSEQ multiplex PCR, and TCRdb kept only the in-frame ones, dropping some. The table has 40,000 to 55,000 clones, approximately 65% seen once. What was sequenced was PBMCs. The clonotype comes from a man aged 25-45 years in good health and CMV-seronegative.

The CDR3 reads CASGRLAATNTGELFF. CDR3 nucleotides: TGTGCTAGTGGCAGGTTAGCGGCAACGAACACCGGGGAGCTGTTTTTT. This sequence joins TRBV12-5 and TRBJ2-2, with a tentative D call TRBD2 (6 bases). The CDR3 covers 16 residues. V lost 6 bases and J lost 0, with 14 bases in between. The V gene's germline CDR1 is LGHNT and CDR2 FRNRAP.